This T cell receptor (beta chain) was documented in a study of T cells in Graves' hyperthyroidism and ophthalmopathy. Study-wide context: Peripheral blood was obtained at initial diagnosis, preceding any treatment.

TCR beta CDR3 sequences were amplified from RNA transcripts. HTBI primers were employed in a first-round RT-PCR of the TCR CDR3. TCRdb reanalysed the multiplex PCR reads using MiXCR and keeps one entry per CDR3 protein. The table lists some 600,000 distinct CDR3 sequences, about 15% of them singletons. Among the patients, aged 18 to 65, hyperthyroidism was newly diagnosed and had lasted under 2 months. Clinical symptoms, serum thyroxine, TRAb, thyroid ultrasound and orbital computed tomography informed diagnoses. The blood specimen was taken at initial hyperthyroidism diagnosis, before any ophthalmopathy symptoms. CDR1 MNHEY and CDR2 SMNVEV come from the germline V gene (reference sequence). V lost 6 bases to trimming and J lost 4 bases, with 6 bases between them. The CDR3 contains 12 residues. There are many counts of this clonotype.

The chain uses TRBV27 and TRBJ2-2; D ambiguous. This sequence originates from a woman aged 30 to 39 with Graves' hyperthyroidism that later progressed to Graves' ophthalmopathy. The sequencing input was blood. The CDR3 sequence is CASSLVTGELFF. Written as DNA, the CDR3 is TGTGCCAGCAGCTTAGTCACCGGGGAGCTGTTTTTT.